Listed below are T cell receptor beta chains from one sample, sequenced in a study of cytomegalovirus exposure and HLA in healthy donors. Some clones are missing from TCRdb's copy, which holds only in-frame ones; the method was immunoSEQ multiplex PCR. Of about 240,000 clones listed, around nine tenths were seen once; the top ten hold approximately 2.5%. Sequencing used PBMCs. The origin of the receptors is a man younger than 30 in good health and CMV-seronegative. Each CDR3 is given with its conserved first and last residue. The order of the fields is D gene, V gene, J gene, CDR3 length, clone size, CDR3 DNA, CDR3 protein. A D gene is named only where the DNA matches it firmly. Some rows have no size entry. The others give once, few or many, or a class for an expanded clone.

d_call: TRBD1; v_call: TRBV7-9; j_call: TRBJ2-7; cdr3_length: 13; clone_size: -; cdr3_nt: TGTGCCAGCAGCGTACAGGGGCCCTACGAGCAGTACTTC; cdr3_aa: CASSVQGPYEQYF
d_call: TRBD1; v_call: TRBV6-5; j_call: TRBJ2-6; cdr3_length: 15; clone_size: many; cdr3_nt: TGTGCCAGCCGCCGACAGGGCTCTGGGGCCAACGTCCTGACTTTC; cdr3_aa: CASRRQGSGANVLTF
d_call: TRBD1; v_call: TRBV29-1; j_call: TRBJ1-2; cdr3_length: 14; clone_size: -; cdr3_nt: TGCAGCGTTGAAAGGGACAGGGGGCCCTATGGCTACACCTTC; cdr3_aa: CSVERDRGPYGYTF
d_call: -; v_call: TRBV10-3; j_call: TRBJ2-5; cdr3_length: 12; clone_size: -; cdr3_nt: TGTGCCATCAGTGATAGGGGAGAGACCCAGTACTTC; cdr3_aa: CAISDRGETQYF
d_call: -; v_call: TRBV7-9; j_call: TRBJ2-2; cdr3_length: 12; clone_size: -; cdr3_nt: TGTGCCAGCAGCCTTATCACCGGGGAGCTGTTTTTT; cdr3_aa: CASSLITGELFF
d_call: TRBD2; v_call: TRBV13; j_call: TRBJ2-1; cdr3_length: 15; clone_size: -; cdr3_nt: TGTGCCAGCAGCTTAATTAGCGGGAGTATAAATGAGCAGTTCTTC; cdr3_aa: CASSLISGSINEQFF
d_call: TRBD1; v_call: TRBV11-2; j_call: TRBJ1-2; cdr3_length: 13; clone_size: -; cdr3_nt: TGTGCCAGCAGCCCGGGACAGGGCTACGGCTACACCTTC; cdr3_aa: CASSPGQGYGYTF
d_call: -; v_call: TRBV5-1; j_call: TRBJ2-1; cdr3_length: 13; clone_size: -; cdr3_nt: TGCGCCAGCAGCTTAGCAGGGAGGAGTGAGCAGTTCTTC; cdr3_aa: CASSLAGRSEQFF
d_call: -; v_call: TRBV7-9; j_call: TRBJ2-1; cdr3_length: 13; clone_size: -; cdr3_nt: TGTGCCAGCAGCTTAGTAGGGCGGGATGAGCAGTTCTTC; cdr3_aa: CASSLVGRDEQFF
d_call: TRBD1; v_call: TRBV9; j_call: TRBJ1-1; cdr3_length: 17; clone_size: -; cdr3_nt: TGTGCCAGCAGCGCGAACCCTAGGACAGGTGGGAACACTGAAGCTTTCTTT; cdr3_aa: CASSANPRTGGNTEAFF
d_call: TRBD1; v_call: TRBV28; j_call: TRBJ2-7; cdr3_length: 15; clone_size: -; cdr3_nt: TGTGCCAGCAGTACCGGGACAGATAGCTCCTACGAGCAGTACTTC; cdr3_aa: CASSTGTDSSYEQYF
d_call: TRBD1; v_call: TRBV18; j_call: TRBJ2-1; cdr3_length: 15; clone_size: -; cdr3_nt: TGTGCCAGCTCACCCGACAGGGGCTCCTACAATGAGCAGTTCTTC; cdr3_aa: CASSPDRGSYNEQFF
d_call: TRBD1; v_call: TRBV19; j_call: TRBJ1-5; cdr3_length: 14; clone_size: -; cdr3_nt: TGTGCCACCACCGCAGGGGGCGGCAATCAGCCCCAGCATTTT; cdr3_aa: CATTAGGGNQPQHF
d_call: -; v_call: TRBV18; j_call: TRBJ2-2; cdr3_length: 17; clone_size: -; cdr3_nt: TGTGCCAGCTCACGTCGCCGCGGGACCACTAACACCGGGGAGCTGTTTTTT; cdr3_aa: CASSRRRGTTNTGELFF
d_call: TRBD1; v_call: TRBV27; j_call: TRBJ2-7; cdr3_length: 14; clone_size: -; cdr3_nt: TGTGCCAGCAGTCGATTGGGACAGCACTACGAGCAGTACTTC; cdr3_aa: CASSRLGQHYEQYF
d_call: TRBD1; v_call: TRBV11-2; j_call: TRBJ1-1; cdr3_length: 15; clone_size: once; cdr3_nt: TGTGCCAGCAGCGACCCGACAGGGGGTGACACTGAAGCTTTCTTT; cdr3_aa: CASSDPTGGDTEAFF
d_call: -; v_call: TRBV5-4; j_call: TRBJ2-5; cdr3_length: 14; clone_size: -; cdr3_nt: TGTGCCAGCAGTAGTACCCAGGGAGGAGAGACCCAGTACTTC; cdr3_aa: CASSSTQGGETQYF
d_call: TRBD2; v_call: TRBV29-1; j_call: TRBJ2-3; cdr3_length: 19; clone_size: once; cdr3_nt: TGCAGCATCTCCAGACTAGCGGGACTTAACGAATCTAGCACAGATACGCAGTATTTT; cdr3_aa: CSISRLAGLNESSTDTQYF
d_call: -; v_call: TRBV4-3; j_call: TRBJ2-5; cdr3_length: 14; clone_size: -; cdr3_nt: TGCGCCAGCAGCCAAGGGACGGGGAAAGAGACCCAGTACTTC; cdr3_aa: CASSQGTGKETQYF
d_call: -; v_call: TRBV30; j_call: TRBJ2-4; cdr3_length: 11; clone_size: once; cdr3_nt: TGTGCCTGGAGTCACAGTTCTGTTCAGTACTTC; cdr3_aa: CAWSHSSVQYF